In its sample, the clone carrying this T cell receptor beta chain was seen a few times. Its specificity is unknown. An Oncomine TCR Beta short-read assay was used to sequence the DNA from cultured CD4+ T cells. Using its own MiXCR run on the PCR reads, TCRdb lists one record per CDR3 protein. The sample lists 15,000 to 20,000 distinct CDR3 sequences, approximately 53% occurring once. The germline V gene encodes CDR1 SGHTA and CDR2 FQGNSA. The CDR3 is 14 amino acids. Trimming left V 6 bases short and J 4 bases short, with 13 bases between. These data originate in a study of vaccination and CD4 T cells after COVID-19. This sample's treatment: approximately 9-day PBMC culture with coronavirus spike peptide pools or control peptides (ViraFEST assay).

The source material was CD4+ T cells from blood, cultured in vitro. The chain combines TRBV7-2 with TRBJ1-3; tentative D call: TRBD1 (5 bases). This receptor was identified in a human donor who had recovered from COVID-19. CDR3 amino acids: CASRPTAAGNTIYF. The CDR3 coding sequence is TGTGCCAGCAGGCCGACAGCAGCAGGAAACACCATATATTTT.